The clone carrying this T cell receptor (beta chain) was observed at least ten times. This sample's TCRbeta library carried unique molecular identifier barcodes. Using its own MiXCR run on the PCR reads, TCRdb lists one record per CDR3 protein. Among 150,000 to 250,000 distinct CDR3 sequences listed, roughly 15% were seen once. The data are from a study of T-cell reconstitution after alpha-beta-depleted transplantation in children. CDR1 and CDR2 (germline): SGHRS, YFSETQ. The CDR3 contains 14 residues. With V trimmed by 5 bases and J by 5 bases, 9 bases remained unmatched. The chain is built from TRBV5-1 and TRBJ1-1, with TRBD1 identical over 7 bases. This clonotype was obtained from a human donor who donated a stem cell graft to a child with acute lymphoblastic leukemia. Sequenced here: PBMCs from the stem cell graft donor, sampled from the stem cell graft. The CDR3 loop is CASRERQGWTEAFF. The CDR3 region has the DNA TGCGCCAGCAGGGAGAGACAGGGCTGGACTGAAGCTTTCTTT.